Each of the 29 T cell receptor beta chains below was sequenced from the same sample in a study of cytomegalovirus exposure and HLA in healthy donors. The method was immunoSEQ multiplex PCR; TCRdb's version includes in-frame clones alone and lacks a portion of them. This sample yields 55,000 to 75,000 clones, of which around 95% are seen a single time; over 6% belongs to the top ten. Sequenced input: PBMCs. The source of these receptors is a woman aged 18 to 35 in good health and CMV-seropositive.

V gene TRBV2 combines with J gene TRBJ2-3; 8 bases are a match to TRBD1. The CDR3 has 15 residues. V was clipped by 8 bases and J by 2 bases; unmatched bases: 9. CDR1 is SNHLY and CDR2 is FYNNEI in the germline V gene. The CDR3 DNA reads as TGTGCCAGCGGTCACAGGGGGACGAACACAGATACGCAGTATTTT. Translation: CASGHRGTNTDTQYF.

This chain connects TRBV6-5 to TRBJ2-3, with a weak D call TRBD1 (5 bases). The CDR3 is 13 amino acids. Trimming took off 5 bases at V and 1 base at J, with 7 bases between the two ends. Per germline, CDR1 MNHEY and CDR2 SVGAGI. CDR3 in amino acids: CASSRRGTDTQYF. Here the CDR3 DNA reads TGTGCCAGCAGTCGCAGGGGCACAGATACGCAGTATTTT.

The chain uses TRBV6-4 and TRBJ1-2; 8 bases align to TRBD1. Germline CDR1 is MRHNA and CDR2 is SNTAGT. The CDR3 is 15 residues long. The V segment lost 3 bases and the J segment 4 bases; nucleotides outside the gene matches: 7. The CDR3 region is CASSETGAAGYGYTF. The DNA for the CDR3 is TGTGCCAGCAGTGAGACAGGGGCGGCTGGCTATGGCTACACCTTC.

The rearrangement links TRBV4-1 to TRBJ2-7; 7 positions agree with TRBD1. The V segment lost 3 bases and the J segment 4 bases; nucleotides outside the gene matches: 9. Germline assignment: CDR1 MGHRA and CDR2 YSYEKL. This CDR3 region has 15 residues. CDR3 amino acids: CASSQGQTYDYEQYF. The DNA of the CDR3 is TGCGCCAGCAGCCAGGGACAGACTTACGATTACGAGCAGTACTTC.

The V gene is TRBV7-9, the J gene TRBJ2-7; 9 bases line up with TRBD1. The ends lost 7 bases at V and 6 bases at J; junction bases unmatched: 7. Germline V gene sequence: CDR1 SEHNR, CDR2 FQNEAQ (reference sequence). The CDR3 runs to 13 residues. The CDR3 DNA is TGTGCCAGCAACCCGGGACAGGGAATCGAGCAGTACTTC. This gives the protein CASNPGQGIEQYF.

J is TRBJ1-1 and V is TRBV6-1; tentative D call: TRBD1 (6 bases). The germline V gene has CDR1 MNHNS and CDR2 SASEGT. The ends were cut back, 5 bases at V and 6 bases at J, with 19 bases in the middle. The CDR3 covers 15 residues. This CDR3 reads CASSIIPGEKAEAFF. CDR3 nucleotides: TGTGCCAGCAGTATAATACCAGGGGAAAAGGCTGAAGCTTTCTTT.

The CDR3 loop is CASSKQGGDPSNEQFF. CDR3 bases: TGTGCCAGCAGCAAACAGGGGGGAGATCCCTCAAATGAGCAGTTCTTC. The V gene is TRBV11-3, the J gene TRBJ2-1; 8 nucleotides align to TRBD1. Per the germline V gene, CDR1 is SGHNT and CDR2 is YENEEA. V shed 5 bases, J shed 7 bases, and the junction held 13 bases outside the gene matches. This CDR3 spans 16 amino acids.

The CDR3 spells CASSQDLGTKETQYF. CDR3 DNA: TGTGCCAGCAGCCAAGATCTAGGGACAAAAGAGACCCAGTACTTC. This rearrangement joins TRBV4-2 to TRBJ2-5; D is perhaps TRBD1 (6 bases). CDR1 LGHNA and CDR2 YNFKEQ come from the germline V gene. The CDR3 contains 15 residues. With 0 bases removed from V and 3 bases from J, the gap between germline ends came to 11 bases.

This chain connects TRBV2 to TRBJ1-1, with D possibly TRBD1 on 6 matching bases. V lost 5 bases, J lost 0 bases, and 10 bases lay in between. The length of the CDR3 is 14 residues. Germline-derived CDR1 and CDR2 are SNHLY and FYNNEI. This CDR3 reads CASSRTVMNTEAFF. The CDR3, as DNA: TGTGCCAGCAGTCGGACAGTCATGAACACTGAAGCTTTCTTT.

The CDR3 DNA reads TGTGCCAGCTCACCAGACAGCCTCTATGGCTACACCTTC. It translates to CASSPDSLYGYTF. The rearrangement uses TRBV18 and TRBJ1-2, with D maybe TRBD1 (5 bases). V gave up 2 bases and J gave up 4 bases, with 8 bases separating them. Germline CDR1 and CDR2: KGHSH and LQKENI. The CDR3 extends over 13 amino acids.

CDR3: CASSSPDSYGYTF. The CDR3 region has the DNA TGTGCCAGCAGTTCTCCAGACTCCTATGGCTACACCTTC. J is TRBJ1-2 and V is TRBV27; D gene ambiguous. V lost 4 bases to trimming and J lost 4 bases, with 10 bases between them. Germline values: CDR1 MNHEY, CDR2 SMNVEV (reference sequence). The CDR3 has 13 residues.

The genes are TRBV29-1 and TRBJ2-1, with D maybe TRBD2 (6 bases). Trimming cost V 3 bases and J 7 bases, with 13 bases left between them. This CDR3 comprises 13 residues. Germline V gene lookup returns CDR1 SQVTM and CDR2 ANQGSEA. The CDR3 DNA sequence: TGCAGCGTTGATCAGGCGGGGCCGAATGAGCAGTTCTTC. It translates to CSVDQAGPNEQFF.

The rearrangement links TRBV27 to TRBJ1-6; TRBD1 matches 8 bases. The germline V gene has CDR1 MNHEY and CDR2 SMNVEV (reference sequence). There are 20 residues in the CDR3. Trimming cost V 2 bases and J 6 bases; bases outside gene matches: 18. CDR3 residues: CASSLNSGTGQEVFNSPLHF. The CDR3 DNA reads TGTGCCAGCAGTTTAAATTCTGGTACGGGACAGGAAGTTTTTAATTCACCCCTCCACTTT.

The chain has TRBV5-1 and TRBJ1-1; TRBD1 aligns across 8 bases. V was pared by 3 bases and J by 1 base, with 8 bases of the junction left unmatched. This CDR3 is 16 amino acids long. CDR1 and CDR2 (germline): SGHRS, YFSETQ. DNA of the CDR3: TGCGCCAGCAGCTCCAGATCGGGACAGGCGAACACTGAAGCTTTCTTT. Protein: CASSSRSGQANTEAFF.

The CDR3 DNA is TGTGCCAGCAAACCGGGACTAGCTTCAGATGAGCAGTTCTTC. Protein product: CASKPGLASDEQFF. V is TRBV6-5 and J is TRBJ2-1; 9 bases map to TRBD2. J lost 8 bases, V lost 7 bases, and 9 bases had no gene match. The germline gives CDR1 MNHEY, CDR2 SVGAGI. CDR3 length: 14 amino acids.

CDR3 in DNA: TGTGCCAGCAGTCGACCGGGGGAAAATTCACCCCTCCACTTT. It specifies CASSRPGENSPLHF. The genes are TRBV27 and TRBJ1-6, with a possible D match to TRBD1 (5 bases). The CDR3 consists of 14 residues. V dropped 5 bases and J dropped 7 bases, with 12 bases sitting between them. The V gene's germline CDR1 is MNHEY and CDR2 SMNVEV (reference sequence).

The chain recombines TRBV2 with TRBJ1-6; weak D call: TRBD1 (5 bases). V was clipped by 9 bases and J by 6 bases, with 12 bases between them. Germline V CDR1 and CDR2: SNHLY, FYNNEI. CDR3 size: 13 residues. The CDR3: CASVLQVNSPLHF. The CDR3 DNA is TGTGCCAGTGTACTACAGGTTAATTCACCCCTCCACTTT.

V usage is TRBV2 and J usage is TRBJ2-7; no definite D call. Trimming stripped 6 bases from V and 0 bases from J, with 15 bases between. Germline CDR1 and CDR2: SNHLY and FYNNEI. CDR3 size: 15 residues. In DNA, the CDR3 is TGTGCCAGCAGACTGATGACTCTAAGCTCCTACGAGCAGTACTTC. It codes for CASRLMTLSSYEQYF.

The V gene is TRBV5-1, the J gene TRBJ2-1; 12 bases map to TRBD2. The germline gives CDR1 SGHRS, CDR2 YFSETQ. V was pared by 4 bases and J by 7 bases, with 9 bases of the junction left unmatched. The CDR3 length is 16 residues. Here the CDR3 DNA reads TGCGCCAGCAGCCCGGGAGGACTAGCGGGATCGAATGAGCAGTTCTTC. This codes for CASSPGGLAGSNEQFF.

This chain links TRBV28 with TRBJ1-5; D unresolved. V was clipped by 2 bases and J by 6 bases, with 17 bases between them. CDR1 and CDR2 (germline): MDHEN, SYDVKM. The CDR3 covers 16 residues. The CDR3 nucleotides read TGTGCCAGCAGTTTAGGAGGCAGGCAGGTAATTCAGCCCCAGCATTTT. It yields the protein CASSLGGRQVIQPQHF. Based on the CDR3 plus reference TRBV28 and TRBJ1-5, the full variable domain is DVKVTQSSRYLVKRTGEKVFLECVQDMDHENMFWYRQDPGLGLRLIYFSYDVKMKEKGDIPEGYSVSREKKERFSLILESASTNQTSMYLCASSLGGRQVIQPQHFGDGTRLSIL.

The gene calls are TRBV19 and TRBJ1-5; no clear D gene. The CDR3 is 14 amino acids. Trimming removed 7 bases from V and 0 bases from J, with 10 bases in between. Germline CDR1 LNHDA, CDR2 SQIVND (reference sequence). The CDR3 DNA sequence: TGTGCCAGTATGAGTCTTCCTAGCAATCAGCCCCAGCATTTT. Its translation is CASMSLPSNQPQHF. Together with reference TRBV19 and TRBJ1-5, the CDR3 gives the full variable domain: DGGITQSPKYLFRKEGQNVTLSCEQNLNHDAMYWYRQDPGQGLRLIYYSQIVNDFQKGDIAEGYSVSREKKESFPLTVTSAQKNPTAFYLCASMSLPSNQPQHFGDGTRLSIL.

This rearrangement joins TRBV7-2 to TRBJ2-1, with 9 bases that match TRBD1. This CDR3 region has 15 residues. V trimming: 1 base; J trimming: 8 bases; junction bases outside the gene matches: 6. Germline V gene sequence: CDR1 SGHTA, CDR2 FQGNSA. CDR3 DNA: TGTGCCAGCAGCTTAGGGGGACAGGGTGTCGATGAGCAGTTCTTC. This sequence encodes CASSLGGQGVDEQFF.

The J gene is TRBJ1-4, the V gene TRBV18, with 7 positions matching TRBD1. The length of the CDR3 is 14 residues. Germline lookup yields CDR1 KGHSH and CDR2 LQKENI. The trim removed 6 bases at V and 4 bases at J, leaving 5 bases unmatched. CDR3 DNA: TGTGCCAGCTCGGGACAGACTTTTAATGAAAAACTGTTTTTT. Translated, it gives CASSGQTFNEKLFF.

The rearrangement uses TRBV18 and TRBJ1-2; D is unclear. Germline V gene lookup returns CDR1 KGHSH and CDR2 LQKENI. The CDR3 contains 14 residues. Trimming shortened V by 2 bases and J by 2 bases, and 9 bases separated the two germline ends. In DNA, the CDR3 is TGTGCCAGCTCACCAGCGGCCAGAAACTATGGCTACACCTTC. Translating gives CASSPAARNYGYTF.

The chain employs TRBV4-2 and TRBJ2-1; 7 bases line up with TRBD1. This CDR3 has 16 residues. V was pared by 1 base and J by 12 bases, with 15 bases of the junction left unmatched. Per the germline V gene, CDR1 is LGHNA and CDR2 is YNFKEQ. The CDR3 region is CASSQGATGSYEPQFF. Here the CDR3 DNA reads TGTGCCAGCAGCCAAGGGGCGACAGGGTCGTATGAACCGCAGTTCTTC.

CDR3: CASSQGAGALTDTQYF. In DNA form, the CDR3 reads TGCGCCAGCAGCCAAGGGGCGGGGGCCCTCACAGATACGCAGTATTTT. The rearrangement joins TRBV4-3 to TRBJ2-3; D possibly corresponds to TRBD2 (7 bases). From germline, CDR1 is LGHNA and CDR2 YSLEER. CDR3 length equals 16 residues. V was trimmed by 1 base and J by 2 bases, leaving 13 bases between them.

The chain links TRBV4-1 to TRBJ1-5; D gene uncertain. This CDR3 has 15 residues. Germline loops: CDR1 MGHRA, CDR2 YSYEKL. V lost 0 bases, J lost 6 bases, and 12 bases lay in between. CDR3: CASSQDRVRGQPQHF. Here the CDR3 DNA reads TGCGCCAGCAGCCAAGACCGGGTGCGAGGTCAGCCCCAGCATTTT.

This sequence joins TRBV6-5 and TRBJ1-2; 7 positions match TRBD1. The J segment lost 4 bases and the V segment lost 6 bases, leaving 11 bases of the junction unmatched. This CDR3 has 15 amino acids. Germline CDR1 MNHEY, CDR2 SVGAGI. CDR3 region: CASRRDWTGGYGYTF. DNA for the CDR3: TGTGCCAGCAGACGCGACTGGACAGGCGGCTATGGCTACACCTTC.

V and J are TRBV6-9 and TRBJ1-1; 8 nucleotides agree with TRBD1. This CDR3 region has 14 residues. Germline trimming cut 8 bases from V and 6 bases from J; bases unmatched to any gene: 11. Germline V gives CDR1 MNHGY, CDR2 SVAAGI. The CDR3, as DNA: TGTGCCAGCCCCCCGCCCCAGGGGGCCGCTGAAGCTTTCTTT. Its translation: CASPPPQGAAEAFF.